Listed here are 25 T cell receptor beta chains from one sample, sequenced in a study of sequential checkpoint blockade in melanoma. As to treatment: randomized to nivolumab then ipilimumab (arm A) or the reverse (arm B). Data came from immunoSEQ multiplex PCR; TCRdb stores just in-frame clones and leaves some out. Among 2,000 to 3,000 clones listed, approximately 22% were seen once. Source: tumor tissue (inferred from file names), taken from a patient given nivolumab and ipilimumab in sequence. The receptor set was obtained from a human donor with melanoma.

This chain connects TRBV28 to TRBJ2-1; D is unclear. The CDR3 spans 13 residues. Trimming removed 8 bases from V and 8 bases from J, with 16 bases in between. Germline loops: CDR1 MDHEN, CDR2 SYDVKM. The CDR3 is CASLGSPAHEQFF. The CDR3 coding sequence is TGTGCCAGCCTTGGGTCCCCGGCCCATGAGCAGTTCTTC.

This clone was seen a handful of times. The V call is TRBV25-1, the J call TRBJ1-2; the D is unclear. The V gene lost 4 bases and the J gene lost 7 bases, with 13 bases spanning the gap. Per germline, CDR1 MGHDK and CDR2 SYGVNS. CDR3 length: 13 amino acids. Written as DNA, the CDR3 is TGTGCCAGCAGTGGCGGCCCAGTGCGTGGCTACACCTTC. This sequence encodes CASSGGPVRGYTF.

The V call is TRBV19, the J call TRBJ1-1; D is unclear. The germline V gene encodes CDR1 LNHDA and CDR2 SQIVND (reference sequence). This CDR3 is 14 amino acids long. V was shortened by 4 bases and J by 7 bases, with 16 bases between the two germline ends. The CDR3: CASSSPFSMREAFF. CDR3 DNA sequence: TGTGCCAGTAGTAGCCCATTTTCGATGCGTGAAGCTTTCTTT.

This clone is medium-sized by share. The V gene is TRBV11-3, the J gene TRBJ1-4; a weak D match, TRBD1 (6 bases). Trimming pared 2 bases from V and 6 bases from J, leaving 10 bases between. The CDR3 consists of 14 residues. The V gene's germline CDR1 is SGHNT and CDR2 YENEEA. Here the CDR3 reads CASSLQGNHEKLFF. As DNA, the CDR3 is TGTGCCAGCAGCTTACAGGGGAACCATGAAAAACTGTTTTTT.

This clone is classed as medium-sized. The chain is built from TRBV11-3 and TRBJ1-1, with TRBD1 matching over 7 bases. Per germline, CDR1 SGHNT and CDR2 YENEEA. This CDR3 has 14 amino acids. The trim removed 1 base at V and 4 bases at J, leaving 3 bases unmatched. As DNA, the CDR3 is TGTGCCAGCAGCTTAGGGCAGGGGGGCACTGAAGCTTTCTTT. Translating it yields CASSLGQGGTEAFF.

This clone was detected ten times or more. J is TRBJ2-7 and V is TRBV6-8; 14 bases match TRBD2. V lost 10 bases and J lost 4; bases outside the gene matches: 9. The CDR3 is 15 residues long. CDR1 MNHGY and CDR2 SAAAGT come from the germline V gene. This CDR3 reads CAISTGTSGRYEQYF. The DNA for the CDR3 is TGTGCCATCAGCACCGGGACTAGCGGGAGATACGAGCAGTACTTC.

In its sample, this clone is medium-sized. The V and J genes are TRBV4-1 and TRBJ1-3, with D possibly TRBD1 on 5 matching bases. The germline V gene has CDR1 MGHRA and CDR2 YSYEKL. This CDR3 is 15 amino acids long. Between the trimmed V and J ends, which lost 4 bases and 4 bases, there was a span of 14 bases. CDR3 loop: CASSRFRDGGNTIYF. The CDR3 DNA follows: TGCGCCAGCAGCCGTTTCCGGGACGGAGGAAACACCATATATTTT.

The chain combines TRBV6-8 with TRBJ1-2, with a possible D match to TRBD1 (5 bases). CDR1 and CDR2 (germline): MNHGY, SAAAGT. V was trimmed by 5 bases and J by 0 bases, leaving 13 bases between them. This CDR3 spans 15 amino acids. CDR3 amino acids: CASSGGRNPNYGYTF. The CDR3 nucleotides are TGTGCCAGCAGTGGGGGGAGGAACCCTAACTATGGCTACACCTTC.

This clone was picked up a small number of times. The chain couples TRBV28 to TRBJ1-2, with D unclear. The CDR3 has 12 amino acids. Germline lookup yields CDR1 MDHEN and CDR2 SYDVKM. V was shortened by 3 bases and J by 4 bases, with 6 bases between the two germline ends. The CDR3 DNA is TGTGCCAGCAGTTTTGTCGGCTATGGCTACACCTTC. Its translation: CASSFVGYGYTF.

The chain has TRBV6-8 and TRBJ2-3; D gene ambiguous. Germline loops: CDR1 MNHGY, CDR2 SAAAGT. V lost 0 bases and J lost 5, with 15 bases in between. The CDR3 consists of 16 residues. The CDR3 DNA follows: TGTGCCAGCAGTTACTCGAGCTCGCCATGGCGAGATACGCAGTATTTT. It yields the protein CASSYSSSPWRDTQYF.

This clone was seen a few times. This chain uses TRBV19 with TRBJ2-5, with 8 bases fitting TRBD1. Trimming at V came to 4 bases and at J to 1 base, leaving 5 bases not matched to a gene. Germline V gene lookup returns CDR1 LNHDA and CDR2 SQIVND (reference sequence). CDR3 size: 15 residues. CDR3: CASSTPRGPQETQYF. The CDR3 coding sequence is TGTGCCAGTAGTACCCCCAGGGGGCCCCAAGAGACCCAGTACTTC.

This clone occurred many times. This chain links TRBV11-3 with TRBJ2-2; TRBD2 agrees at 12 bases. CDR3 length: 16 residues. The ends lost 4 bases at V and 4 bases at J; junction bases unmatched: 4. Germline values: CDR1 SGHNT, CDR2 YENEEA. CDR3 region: CASSYGLAGSTGELFF. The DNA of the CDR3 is TGTGCCAGCAGCTACGGACTAGCGGGGAGCACCGGGGAGCTGTTTTTT.

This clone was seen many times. Here the CDR3 DNA reads TGTGCCAGCAGCCCAACGGGGGGGGGACTCCGCTCCTACGAGCAGTACTTC. Translation: CASSPTGGGLRSYEQYF. The chain links TRBV9 to TRBJ2-7; 8 bases are shared with TRBD2. After removal of 4 bases from V and 0 bases from J, the junction contained 12 bases not matched to a gene. The length of the CDR3 is 17 residues. CDR1 is SGDLS and CDR2 is YYNGEE in the germline V gene. The full variable domain, rest sourced from reference TRBV9 and TRBJ2-7, is DSGVTQTPKHLITATGQRVTLRCSPRSGDLSVYWYQQSLDQGLQFLIQYYNGEERAKGNILERFSAQQFPDLHSELNLSSLELGDSALYFCASSPTGGGLRSYEQYFGPGTRLTVT.

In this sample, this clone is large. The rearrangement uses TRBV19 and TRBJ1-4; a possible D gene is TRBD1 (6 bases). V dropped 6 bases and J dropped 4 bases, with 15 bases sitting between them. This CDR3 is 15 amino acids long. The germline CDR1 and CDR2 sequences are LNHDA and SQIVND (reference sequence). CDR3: CASSTRTAFNEKLFF. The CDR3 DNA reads TGTGCCAGTAGCACGAGGACAGCCTTTAATGAAAAACTGTTTTTT.

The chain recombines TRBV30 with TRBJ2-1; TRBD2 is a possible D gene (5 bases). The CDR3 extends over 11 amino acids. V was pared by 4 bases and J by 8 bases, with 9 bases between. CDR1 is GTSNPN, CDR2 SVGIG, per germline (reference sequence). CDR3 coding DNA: TGTGCCTGGACTGGAGCGGATGAGCAGTTCTTC. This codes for CAWTGADEQFF.

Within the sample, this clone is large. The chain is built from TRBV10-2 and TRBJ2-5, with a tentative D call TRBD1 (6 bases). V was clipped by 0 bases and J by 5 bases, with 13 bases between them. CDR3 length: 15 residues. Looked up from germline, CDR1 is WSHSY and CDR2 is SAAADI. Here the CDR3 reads CASSESNGQWETQYF. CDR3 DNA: TGCGCCAGCAGTGAGTCGAATGGACAGTGGGAGACCCAGTACTTC.

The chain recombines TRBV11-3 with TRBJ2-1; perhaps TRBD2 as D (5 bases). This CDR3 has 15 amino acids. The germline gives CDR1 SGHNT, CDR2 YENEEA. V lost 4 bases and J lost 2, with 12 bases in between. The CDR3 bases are TGTGCCAGCAGCTCAGGACTGAAGGCCTACAATGAGCAGTTCTTC. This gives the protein CASSSGLKAYNEQFF.

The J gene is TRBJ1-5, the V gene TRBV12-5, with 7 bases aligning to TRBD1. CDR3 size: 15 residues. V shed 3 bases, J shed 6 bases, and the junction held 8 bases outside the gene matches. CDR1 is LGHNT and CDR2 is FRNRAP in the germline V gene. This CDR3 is CASGFQVGGIQPQHF. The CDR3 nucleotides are TGTGCTAGTGGTTTTCAGGTAGGGGGCATTCAGCCCCAGCATTTT.

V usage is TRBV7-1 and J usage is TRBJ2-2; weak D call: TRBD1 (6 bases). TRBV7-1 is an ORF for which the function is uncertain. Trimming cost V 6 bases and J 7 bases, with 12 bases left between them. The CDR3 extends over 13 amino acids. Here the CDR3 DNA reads TGTGCCAGCAGATCTCAGGGGAACGGGGAGCTGTTTTTT. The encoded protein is CASRSQGNGELFF.

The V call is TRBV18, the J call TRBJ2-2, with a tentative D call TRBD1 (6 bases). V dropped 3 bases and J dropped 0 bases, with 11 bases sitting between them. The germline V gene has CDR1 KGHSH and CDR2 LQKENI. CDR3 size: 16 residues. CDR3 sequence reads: CASSPQGTSNTGELFF. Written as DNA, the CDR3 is TGTGCCAGCTCACCCCAGGGGACCTCGAACACCGGGGAGCTGTTTTTT.

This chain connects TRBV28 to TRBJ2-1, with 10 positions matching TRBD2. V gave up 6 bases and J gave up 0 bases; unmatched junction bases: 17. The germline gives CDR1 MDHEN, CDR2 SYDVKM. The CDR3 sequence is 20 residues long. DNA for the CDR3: TGTGCCAGCAGCGGACCCCTGACTAGCGGGTGGATTAGCTCCTACAATGAGCAGTTCTTC. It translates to CASSGPLTSGWISSYNEQFF.

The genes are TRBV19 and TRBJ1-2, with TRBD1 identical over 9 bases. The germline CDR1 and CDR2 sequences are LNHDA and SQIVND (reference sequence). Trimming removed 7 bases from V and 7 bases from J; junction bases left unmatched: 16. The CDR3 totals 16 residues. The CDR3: CASTPLYVQGAAGYTF. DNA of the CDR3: TGTGCCAGTACCCCCCTCTACGTACAGGGGGCAGCTGGCTACACCTTC. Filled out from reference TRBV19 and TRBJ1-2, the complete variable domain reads DGGITQSPKYLFRKEGQNVTLSCEQNLNHDAMYWYRQDPGQGLRLIYYSQIVNDFQKGDIAEGYSVSREKKESFPLTVTSAQKNPTAFYLCASTPLYVQGAAGYTFGSGTRLTVV.

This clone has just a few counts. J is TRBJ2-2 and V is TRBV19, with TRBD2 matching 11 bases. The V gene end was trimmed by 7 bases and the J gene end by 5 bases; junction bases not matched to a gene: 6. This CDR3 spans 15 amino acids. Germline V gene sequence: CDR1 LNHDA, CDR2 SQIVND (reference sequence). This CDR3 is CASTRLAGMTGELFF. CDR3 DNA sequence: TGTGCCAGTACCAGACTAGCGGGAATGACCGGGGAGCTGTTTTTT.

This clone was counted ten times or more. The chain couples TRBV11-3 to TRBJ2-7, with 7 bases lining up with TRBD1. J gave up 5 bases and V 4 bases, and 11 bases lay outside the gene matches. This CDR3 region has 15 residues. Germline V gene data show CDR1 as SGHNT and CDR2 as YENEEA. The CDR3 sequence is CASSSFKWGTDEQYF. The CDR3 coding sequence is TGTGCCAGCAGCTCCTTTAAATGGGGGACAGACGAGCAGTACTTC.

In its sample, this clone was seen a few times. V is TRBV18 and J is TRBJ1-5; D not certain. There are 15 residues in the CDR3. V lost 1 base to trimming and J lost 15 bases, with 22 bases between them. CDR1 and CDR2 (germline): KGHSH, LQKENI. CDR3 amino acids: CASSPQVEVVSALHF. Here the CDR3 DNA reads TGTGCCAGCTCACCACAGGTCGAGGTAGTGAGCGCCCTGCATTTT.